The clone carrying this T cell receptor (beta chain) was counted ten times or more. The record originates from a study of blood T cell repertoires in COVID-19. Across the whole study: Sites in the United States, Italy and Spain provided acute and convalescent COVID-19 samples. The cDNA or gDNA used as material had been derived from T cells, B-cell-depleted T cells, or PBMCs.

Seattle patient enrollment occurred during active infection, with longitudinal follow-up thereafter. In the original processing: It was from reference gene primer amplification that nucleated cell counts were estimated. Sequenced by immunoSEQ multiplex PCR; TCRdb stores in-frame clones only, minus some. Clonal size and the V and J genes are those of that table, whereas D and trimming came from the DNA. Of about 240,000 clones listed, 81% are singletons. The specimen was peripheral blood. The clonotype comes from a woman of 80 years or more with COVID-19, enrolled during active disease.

The CDR3 sequence is CASSETGDRGHEQYF. As DNA, the CDR3 is TGCGCCAGCAGCGAAACCGGGGACAGGGGCCACGAGCAGTACTTC. The chain joins TRBV4-1 to TRBJ2-7, with 10 bases matching TRBD1. Trimming cost V 5 bases and J 5 bases; bases outside gene matches: 9. Germline CDR1 and CDR2: MGHRA and YSYEKL. CDR3 length equals 15 residues.